Following are 19 T cell receptor beta chains from one sample sequenced in a study of blood T cell repertoires in COVID-19. Repertoires were generated with immunoSEQ multiplex PCR, while TCRdb's copy carries only in-frame clones and drops some. This table has under 75,000 clones, about three quarters appearing once. The sequencing input was peripheral blood. The source of these receptors is a man of 80 years or more with acute or convalescent COVID-19.

This chain joins TRBV5-1 and TRBJ1-2, with 8 nucleotides matching TRBD1. The CDR3 spans 16 residues. The J segment lost 6 bases and the V segment lost 4 bases, leaving 14 bases of the junction unmatched. Germline values: CDR1 SGHRS, CDR2 YFSETQ. The CDR3 DNA reads TGCGCCAGCAGCCCGGCTGGACAGGGCGGACAGCATGGCTACACCTTC. Protein product: CASSPAGQGGQHGYTF.

The chain has TRBV4-1 and TRBJ1-1, with 7 positions matching TRBD1. This CDR3 spans 15 amino acids. V gave up 0 bases and J gave up 9 bases; unmatched junction bases: 10. The germline CDR1 and CDR2 sequences are MGHRA and YSYEKL. The CDR3: CASSQDRAETGKAFF. The CDR3 DNA is TGCGCCAGCAGCCAAGATCGGGCGGAGACAGGGAAAGCTTTCTTT.

The chain recombines TRBV21-1 with TRBJ2-3; the tabulated D call, TRBD2, remains unverified against the DNA. TRBV21-1 counts as a pseudogene. The CDR3 has 20 residues. The CDR3 nucleotides read TGTGCCAGCAGCTCCCGAAGAACTAGCGGGAGGATGGAGGGCACAGATACGCAGTATTTT. Amino acids: CASSSRRTSGRMEGTDTQYF.

This clone was found once. The CDR3 DNA is TGTGCCAGCAGTTTGTGGGGGGGTGACAGCCGCTATGAAAAACTGTTTTTT. It translates to CASSLWGGDSRYEKLFF. The chain uses TRBV28 and TRBJ1-4, with D perhaps matching TRBD1 (5 bases). The CDR3 sequence is 17 residues long. Germline V gene lookup returns CDR1 MDHEN and CDR2 SYDVKM. Trimming stripped 3 bases from V and 6 bases from J, with 20 bases between.

V gene TRBV6-5 combines with J gene TRBJ1-2; 10 bases are a match to TRBD1. Germline loops: CDR1 MNHEY, CDR2 SVGAGI. CDR3 size: 12 residues. V was pared by 7 bases and J by 8 bases, with 4 bases of the junction left unmatched. The CDR3 spells CASTRTGGGYTF. CDR3 in DNA: TGTGCCAGCACCAGGACAGGGGGAGGCTACACCTTC.

The V call is TRBV7-2, the J call TRBJ2-5; D call uncertain. Per germline, CDR1 SGHTA and CDR2 FQGNSA. V lost 2 bases and J 0 bases, leaving 13 bases between the germline ends. The CDR3 length is 16 residues. Here the CDR3 DNA reads TGTGCCAGCAGCTTACGGGTCCCCTCGTACCAAGAGACCCAGTACTTC. Protein sequence: CASSLRVPSYQETQYF.

The rearrangement uses TRBV7-2 and TRBJ2-7; a possible D gene is TRBD2 (5 bases). Looked up from germline, CDR1 is SGHTA and CDR2 is FQGNSA. CDR3 size: 16 residues. The V end was cut by 6 bases, the J end by 3 bases, with 21 bases between. Here the CDR3 reads CASSHSVPKEGYEQYF. In DNA form, the CDR3 reads TGTGCCAGCAGTCATTCAGTCCCAAAAGAGGGCTACGAGCAGTACTTC.

The chain carries TRBV7-9 and TRBJ2-7; 11 bases line up with TRBD2. Germline trimming cut 2 bases from V and 2 bases from J; bases unmatched to any gene: 8. The length of the CDR3 is 17 residues. Per the germline V gene, CDR1 is SEHNR and CDR2 is FQNEAQ (reference sequence). The CDR3 DNA is TGTGCCAGCAGCTTATCCCGACTAGCGGGGCCTGCCTACGAGCAGTACTTC. This translates into CASSLSRLAGPAYEQYF.

The sample holds one count of this clone. The chain employs TRBV7-9 and TRBJ1-2, with 7 bases lining up with TRBD1. The germline gives CDR1 SEHNR, CDR2 FQNEAQ (reference sequence). Trimming took 1 base from V and 8 from J; bases not matched to a gene: 4. This CDR3 contains 13 residues. The CDR3 protein is CASSLEGAVGYTF. The CDR3 nucleotides read TGTGCCAGCAGCTTAGAGGGGGCGGTAGGCTACACCTTC.

The V gene is TRBV5-5, the J gene TRBJ2-3, with D possibly being TRBD2 (6 bases). This CDR3 is built from 15 residues. The germline CDR1 and CDR2 sequences are SGHKS and YYEKEE (reference sequence). The ends were cut back, 1 base at V and 6 bases at J, with 15 bases in the middle. CDR3 bases: TGTGCCAGCAGCTTGTTGTGGGACTGGAGGGATACGCAGTATTTT. This gives the protein CASSLLWDWRDTQYF.

The gene calls are TRBV6-4 and TRBJ2-3; 7 positions match TRBD1. J lost 2 bases, V lost 3 bases, and 5 bases had no gene match. The CDR3 length is 15 residues. The germline V gene encodes CDR1 MRHNA and CDR2 SNTAGT. CDR3 protein: CASSERGLTTDTQYF. The CDR3 nucleotides are TGTGCCAGCAGTGAAAGGGGGCTTACCACAGATACGCAGTATTTT.

This chain links TRBV4-2 with TRBJ2-7; 9 bases fit TRBD2. CDR3 length: 14 amino acids. With 3 bases clipped from V and 7 bases from J, the junction kept 7 bases outside the gene matches. Germline assignment: CDR1 LGHNA and CDR2 YNFKEQ. The CDR3 loop reads CASSHPGLAREQYF. Here the CDR3 DNA reads TGTGCCAGCAGCCACCCGGGACTAGCCAGGGAGCAGTACTTC.

The V call is TRBV19, the J call TRBJ1-5; possibly TRBD1 for D (6 bases). From germline, CDR1 is LNHDA and CDR2 SQIVND (reference sequence). Trimming took off 6 bases at V and 3 bases at J, with 12 bases between the two ends. The CDR3 has 14 residues. Here the CDR3 reads CASSPRQDNQPQHF. CDR3 DNA: TGTGCCAGTAGCCCCCGACAGGACAATCAGCCCCAGCATTTT.

The CDR3 region has the DNA TGTGCCAGCAGTTACTCGTTGACAGGGGGATGGGAGCAGTTCTTC. The encoded protein is CASSYSLTGGWEQFF. This chain uses TRBV6-5 with TRBJ2-1; 9 nucleotides align to TRBD1. The V segment lost 0 bases and the J segment 10 bases; nucleotides outside the gene matches: 7. Germline V gene sequence: CDR1 MNHEY, CDR2 SVGAGI. The CDR3 runs to 15 residues.

This chain joins TRBV9 and TRBJ1-2, with no clear D. Between the trimmed V and J ends, which lost 2 bases and 5 bases, there was a span of 10 bases. Germline V gives CDR1 SGDLS, CDR2 YYNGEE. CDR3 length: 13 residues. CDR3 coding DNA: TGTGCCAGCAGCGTTTCTGAGGGATATGGCTACACCTTC. Protein sequence: CASSVSEGYGYTF.

The genes are TRBV5-1 and TRBJ1-4; D possibly corresponds to TRBD1 (5 bases). The CDR3 sequence is 13 residues long. CDR1 and CDR2 (germline): SGHRS, YFSETQ. The ends were cut back, 5 bases at V and 5 bases at J, with 10 bases in the middle. In DNA, the CDR3 is TGCGCCAGCAGTGCAGGGCTGAATGAAAAACTGTTTTTT. Amino acid sequence: CASSAGLNEKLFF.

DNA for the CDR3: TGTGCCAGCAGCAAGGGACAGGCCGAATCCTACGAGCAGTACTTC. This encodes CASSKGQAESYEQYF. The V call is TRBV7-8, the J call TRBJ2-7, with TRBD1 matching over 8 bases. Germline assignment: CDR1 SGHVS and CDR2 FQNEAQ. The junction had 7 bases not matched to a gene; V was cut back by 5 bases and J by 1 base. The CDR3 covers 15 residues.

This sequence joins TRBV4-2 and TRBJ2-1, with 9 bases fitting TRBD2. Germline CDR1 and CDR2: LGHNA and YNFKEQ. The V gene end was trimmed by 3 bases and the J gene end by 6 bases; junction bases not matched to a gene: 6. This CDR3 is built from 15 residues. The CDR3 here is CASSQLSGGVNEQFF. DNA of the CDR3: TGTGCCAGCAGCCAGCTTAGCGGGGGCGTCAATGAGCAGTTCTTC.

V is TRBV7-3 and J is TRBJ2-3, with D maybe TRBD1 (5 bases). The CDR3 covers 13 residues. CDR1 is SGHTA and CDR2 is FQGTGA in the germline V gene. V lost 3 bases, J lost 4 bases, and 8 bases lay in between. CDR3 loop: CASSFQGSDTQYF. The CDR3 bases are TGTGCCAGCAGCTTCCAGGGCTCAGATACGCAGTATTTT.